The rows below give T cell receptor beta chains drawn from one sample of a study of identical twins. Via MiXCR, TCRdb re-called the 5' RACE reads, giving one row per CDR3 protein. The top ten clones hold 0.48% of a sample with about 530,000 distinct CDR3 sequences, 20% to 25% of them seen once. These same data were also listed under a study on yellow fever vaccine responses in identical twins.

The sample was CD4+ T cells sorted from blood. The receptors shown here come from a young woman in good health. Each CDR3 is given with its conserved first and last residue. A D gene is named only where the DNA matches it firmly.

v_gene	j_gene	d_gene	CDR3aa
TRBV10-2	TRBJ1-6	.	CASSDPGEGSPLHF
TRBV20-1	TRBJ2-5	.	CSASGGTQYF
TRBV27	TRBJ1-5	.	CASSLVIGSQPQHF
TRBV20-1	TRBJ2-2	.	CSAIGTVNTGELFF
TRBV5-6	TRBJ2-7	TRBD1	CASKRGQGRYEQYF
TRBV12-3/TRBV12-4	TRBJ2-3	.	CASNPRPTDTQYF
TRBV7-2	TRBJ1-2	TRBD1	CASSLVPGQGDYGYTF
TRBV12-3/TRBV12-4	TRBJ2-1	.	CASSLRSGEQFF
TRBV5-6	TRBJ2-7	.	CASSKGALPYEQYF
TRBV7-2	TRBJ2-7	TRBD1	CASSSTTGGSYEQYF
TRBV7-8	TRBJ2-5	TRBD2	CASSLGLGSGGFQETQYF
TRBV9	TRBJ2-2	.	CASTWGVGKGPDTGELFF
TRBV10-3	TRBJ2-6	TRBD1	CAITGQGEAGANVLTF
TRBV7-8	TRBJ2-3	.	CASSLASSHTQYF
TRBV7-9	TRBJ1-1	TRBD1	CASSPGQGQGNTEAFF
TRBV5-1	TRBJ2-5	TRBD2	CASSQRGGPETQYF
TRBV12-3/TRBV12-4	TRBJ1-2	.	CASSPDRLYGYTF
TRBV6-5	TRBJ2-7	.	CASSSYPQGFRGNEQYF
TRBV12-3/TRBV12-4	TRBJ2-5	TRBD1	CASSLRDREYF
TRBV5-1	TRBJ1-4	.	CASSIRATNEKLFF
TRBV5-1	TRBJ2-2	.	CASSLGRMNTGELFF
TRBV20-1	TRBJ2-7	.	CSASLDISYEQYF
TRBV6-5	TRBJ2-1	TRBD2	CASSYWLAGGPGEQFF
TRBV20-1	TRBJ2-1	TRBD2	CSANGGAYYNEQFF
TRBV12-3/TRBV12-4	TRBJ1-6	.	CASSLWGGSPLHF
TRBV5-1	TRBJ1-2	.	CASSLQGRGYTF
TRBV5-6	TRBJ1-2	TRBD1	CASSTRGQPYGYTF
TRBV28	TRBJ2-7	.	CASSRGSPYEQYF
TRBV6-5	TRBJ2-1	TRBD1	CASSTRTGDNEQFF
TRBV12-3/TRBV12-4	TRBJ2-7	.	CASSNYEQYF
TRBV4-1	TRBJ2-7	.	CASSQGRVVDEQYF
TRBV4-1	TRBJ2-2	TRBD1	CASSQGSGQVLLGELFF
TRBV7-9	TRBJ2-1	.	CASSLVMTGYNEQFF
TRBV4-1	TRBJ1-5	.	CASSLGGAVSQPQHF
TRBV3-1	TRBJ1-1	TRBD1	CASSWRQGRGEAFF
TRBV12-3/TRBV12-4	TRBJ2-1	TRBD1	CASSSTGSYNEQFF